This is a list of T cell receptor beta chains from one sample in a study of T cell repertoires in cytomegalovirus infection. Their recognized antigens are unknown. MiXCR, run by TCRdb on the reads, gives a single entry per CDR3 protein. Seen here are approximately 1,000,000 distinct CDR3 sequences, around 32% observed once, and the top ten hold roughly 13%. Sequencing was performed on cultured CD8+ T cells from PBMCs, taken from culture after CMV antigen stimulation. Source of these receptors: a human donor in good health (CMV status not recorded). Some clones in this sample may be carry-over from other donors' samples. Both conserved end residues are part of each CDR3. D genes are given only for firm matches. Some rows mark clone size as missing; the rest say once, few, many or name a class of expanded clone.

d_call j_call clone_size v_call cdr3_aa cdr3_nt
TRBD2 TRBJ2-5 few TRBV11-3 CASSGTSGNQETQYF TGTGCCAGCAGTGGGACTAGCGGAAACCAAGAGACCCAGTACTTC
TRBD2 TRBJ2-3 - TRBV7-9 CASNSLAGESPDTQYF TGTGCCAGCAACTCTTTAGCGGGGGAAAGCCCAGATACGCAGTATTTT
- TRBJ2-3 - TRBV12-3/TRBV12-4 CVSLGPPLGDTQYF TGTGTCAGCTTGGGACCACCCCTCGGAGATACGCAGTATTTT
- TRBJ1-1 - TRBV2 CASSERAMNTEAFF TGTGCCAGCAGTGAACGGGCCATGAACACTGAAGCTTTCTTT
TRBD1 TRBJ1-2 many TRBV2 CASRGTAYGYTF TGTGCCAGCAGGGGGACAGCGTATGGCTACACCTTC
- TRBJ2-2 few TRBV12-3/TRBV12-4 CASSPRGENTGELFF TGTGCCAGCAGCCCTAGGGGCGAAAACACCGGGGAGCTGTTTTTT
- TRBJ2-2 - TRBV4-1 CASSPWGDNTGELFF TGCGCCAGCAGCCCTTGGGGAGACAACACCGGGGAGCTGTTTTTT
TRBD1 TRBJ2-1 few TRBV20-1 CSATRDRGYNEQFF TGCAGTGCTACCCGGGACAGGGGCTACAATGAGCAGTTCTTC
TRBD1 TRBJ2-5 - TRBV6-2/TRBV6-3 CASSYPPGGKETQYF TGTGCCAGCAGTTACCCCCCAGGGGGTAAAGAGACCCAGTACTTC
TRBD1 TRBJ2-1 many TRBV7-2 CASSPGTGGIEQFF TGTGCCAGCAGCCCAGGGACAGGGGGCATTGAGCAGTTCTTC
- TRBJ2-1 - TRBV2 CASSEAGEAVFSYNEQFF TGTGCCAGCAGTGAAGCCGGGGAAGCGGTATTTTCCTACAATGAGCAGTTCTTC
- TRBJ2-1 - TRBV5-1 CASGSSTHSSYNEQFF TGCGCCAGCGGATCCTCGACCCATAGCTCCTACAATGAGCAGTTCTTC
- TRBJ1-2 - TRBV12-5 CASGPATGNYGYTF TGTGCTAGTGGTCCAGCGACCGGCAACTATGGCTACACCTTC
TRBD2 TRBJ2-6 - TRBV7-3 CASSSGLAGGLGANVLTF TGTGCCAGCAGCTCCGGACTAGCGGGGGGGCTTGGGGCCAACGTCCTGACTTTC
- TRBJ2-4 once TRBV7-9 CASSDNKGQKDIQYF TGTGCCAGCAGCGACAACAAGGGCCAAAAGGACATTCAGTACTTC
TRBD1 TRBJ2-7 - TRBV6-6 CASSYSKTRDRGMSSYEQYF TGTGCCAGCAGTTACTCGAAAACCCGGGACAGGGGAATGAGCTCCTACGAGCAGTACTTC
- TRBJ1-5 once TRBV6-2/TRBV6-3 CASSARGSELYSNQPQHF TGTGCCAGCAGCGCCCGAGGGTCCGAGCTTTATAGCAATCAGCCCCAGCATTTT
- TRBJ1-6 - TRBV20-1 CSARDPTMNREYNSPLHF TGCAGTGCTAGAGATCCAACGATGAACAGGGAGTATAATTCACCCCTCCACTTT
- TRBJ2-7 - TRBV10-3 CVITRTGGVSPLEQYF TGTGTCATCACCCGTACCGGAGGTGTTTCCCCTCTCGAGCAGTACTTC
- TRBJ2-1 - TRBV10-3 CAISEVVGSYNEQFF TGTGCCATCAGTGAAGTTGTGGGCTCCTACAATGAGCAGTTCTTC
- TRBJ2-1 few TRBV7-9 CASSLVEGFLVYNEQFF TGTGCCAGCAGCTTAGTAGAAGGGTTCTTGGTTTACAATGAGCAGTTCTTC
TRBD1 TRBJ2-3 - TRBV28 CASREGQGPTDTQYF TGTGCCAGCAGAGAAGGACAGGGCCCCACAGATACGCAGTATTTT
- TRBJ1-1 - TRBV11-3 CASSDQGSEAFF TGTGCCAGCAGCGATCAGGGATCTGAAGCTTTCTTT
- TRBJ2-1 - TRBV27 CASSFLARVVDHEQFF TGTGCCAGCAGTTTTCTGGCGAGGGTCGTGGATCATGAGCAGTTCTTC
- TRBJ1-2 - TRBV28 CASSFLGAYDGYTF TGTGCCAGCAGTTTCCTAGGGGCGTATGATGGCTACACCTTC
TRBD2 TRBJ2-1 - TRBV15 CATSREVAGVYNEQFF TGTGCCACCAGCAGAGAGGTAGCGGGGGTCTACAATGAGCAGTTCTTC
- TRBJ2-1 few TRBV19 CASSIDRLGRTYNEQFF TGTGCCAGTAGTATAGATCGGCTGGGGCGGACCTACAATGAGCAGTTCTTC
- TRBJ2-1 - TRBV7-6 CASSLGTASYNVQFF TGTGCCAGCAGCTTAGGGACAGCCTCCTACAATGTGCAGTTCTTC
TRBD2 TRBJ2-5 - TRBV7-9 CASSLAGTSGGSVETQYF TGTGCCAGCAGCTTAGCGGGGACTAGCGGGGGGTCCGTAGAGACCCAGTACTTC
- TRBJ1-2 - TRBV4-2 CASSQDLSANYGYTF TGTGCCAGCAGCCAAGATCTGTCAGCTAACTATGGCTACACCTTC
- TRBJ2-3 - TRBV5-5 CASIPPGATDTQYF TGTGCCAGCATCCCCCCGGGGGCCACAGATACGCAGTATTTT
TRBD1 TRBJ2-2 - TRBV24-1 CATSDPIDRVWNTGELFF TGTGCCACCAGTGACCCTATCGACAGGGTTTGGAACACCGGGGAGCTGTTTTTT